The rows below give T cell receptor beta chains drawn from one sample of a study of T-cell reconstitution after alpha-beta-depleted transplantation in children. One entry per CDR3 protein results from TCRdb running MiXCR on the PCR reads. Among some 120,000 distinct CDR3 sequences, about 9.5% were seen once, and the ten largest hold more than 20%. Material: PBMCs, mostly from graft donor cells, obtained 180 days after TCRalphabeta/CD19-depleted stem cell transplant. These receptors originate from a girl under three years old who had a stem cell transplant for combined immunodeficiency, so the T cells may come from the graft donor. The CDR3 runs from the conserved cysteine through the conserved F or W. Each record gives: D gene, CDR3 length, clone size, V gene, J gene, CDR3 protein, CDR3 DNA. D genes are given only for firm matches. Expanded clones are given a class, and other clones once, few, many or no size at all.

TRBD1	13	few	TRBV12-3/TRBV12-4	TRBJ2-5	CASSHRGRETQYF	TGTGCCAGCAGTCACAGGGGGAGAGAGACCCAGTACTTC
-	12	many	TRBV12-3/TRBV12-4	TRBJ2-7	CASSPSSYEQYF	TGTGCCAGCAGCCCCAGCTCCTACGAGCAGTACTTC
-	17	-	TRBV2	TRBJ2-6	CASSVDGFSSGANVLTF	TGTGCCAGCAGTGTCGACGGATTTAGCTCTGGGGCCAACGTCCTGACTTTC
TRBD1	15	few	TRBV5-1	TRBJ2-7	CASSSLTGGNNEQYF	TGCGCCAGCAGCTCCCTGACAGGGGGTAACAACGAGCAGTACTTC
TRBD1	14	-	TRBV6-1	TRBJ2-7	CASRGTGDSYEQYF	TGTGCCAGCAGGGGAACAGGGGACTCCTACGAGCAGTACTTC
TRBD1	19	-	TRBV12-3/TRBV12-4	TRBJ1-6	CASSFLGQGRSSYNSPLHF	TGTGCCAGCAGTTTCTTGGGACAGGGTCGAAGCTCCTATAATTCACCCCTCCACTTT
TRBD1	15	few	TRBV6-5	TRBJ2-7	CASSYNRDSRWEQYF	TGTGCCAGCAGTTACAACCGGGACAGCCGTTGGGAGCAGTACTTC
-	13	-	TRBV20-1	TRBJ1-1	CSATGYNLTEAFF	TGCAGTGCTACAGGGTATAATTTGACTGAAGCTTTCTTT
TRBD2	16	many	TRBV20-1	TRBJ2-5	CSASPGLLTIQETQYF	TGCAGTGCTTCACCGGGACTACTCACGATACAAGAGACCCAGTACTTC
TRBD1	12	few	TRBV29-1	TRBJ2-1	CSADRVGNEQFF	TGCAGCGCCGACAGGGTAGGCAATGAGCAGTTCTTC
TRBD1	14	many	TRBV12-3/TRBV12-4	TRBJ2-7	CASTPRDSSYEQYF	TGTGCCAGCACACCCCGGGACAGCTCCTACGAGCAGTACTTC
TRBD2	19	few	TRBV3-1	TRBJ2-6	CASSQGLAGDLSGANGLTF	TGTGCCAGCAGCCAAGGGCTAGCGGGGGACCTCTCTGGGGCCAACGGCCTGACTTTC
-	12	-	TRBV7-2	TRBJ2-5	CASSSLQETQYF	TGTGCCAGCAGCTCGCTCCAAGAGACCCAGTACTTC
TRBD2	21	-	TRBV6-4	TRBJ2-2	CASRDLGRGLSRGINTGELFF	TGTGCCAGCAGGGACCTCGGGAGGGGACTCAGTAGGGGAATAAACACCGGGGAGCTGTTTTTT
TRBD2	15	-	TRBV5-1	TRBJ2-3	CASSELAGDPRRQYF	TGCGCCAGCAGCGAGCTAGCGGGAGATCCCCGTAGGCAGTATTTT
-	17	few	TRBV6-2/TRBV6-3	TRBJ2-1	CASSYPERMLGHNEQFF	TGTGCCAGCAGTTACCCAGAGAGGATGTTGGGCCACAATGAGCAGTTCTTC
TRBD1	13	-	TRBV5-8	TRBJ2-1	CASRLGGSTEQFF	TGTGCCAGCAGGTTAGGGGGCTCTACTGAGCAGTTCTTC
TRBD1	13	few	TRBV5-1	TRBJ2-7	CASSFGQGHEQYF	TGCGCCAGCAGCTTCGGACAGGGTCACGAGCAGTACTTC
-	15	few	TRBV12-3/TRBV12-4	TRBJ1-3	CASSRAAGAGNTIYF	TGTGCCAGCAGTCGGGCCGCTGGGGCTGGAAACACCATATATTTT
-	15	few	TRBV20-1	TRBJ1-2	CSASPSGINLYGYTF	TGCAGTGCGAGCCCTTCCGGCATAAACCTATATGGCTACACCTTC